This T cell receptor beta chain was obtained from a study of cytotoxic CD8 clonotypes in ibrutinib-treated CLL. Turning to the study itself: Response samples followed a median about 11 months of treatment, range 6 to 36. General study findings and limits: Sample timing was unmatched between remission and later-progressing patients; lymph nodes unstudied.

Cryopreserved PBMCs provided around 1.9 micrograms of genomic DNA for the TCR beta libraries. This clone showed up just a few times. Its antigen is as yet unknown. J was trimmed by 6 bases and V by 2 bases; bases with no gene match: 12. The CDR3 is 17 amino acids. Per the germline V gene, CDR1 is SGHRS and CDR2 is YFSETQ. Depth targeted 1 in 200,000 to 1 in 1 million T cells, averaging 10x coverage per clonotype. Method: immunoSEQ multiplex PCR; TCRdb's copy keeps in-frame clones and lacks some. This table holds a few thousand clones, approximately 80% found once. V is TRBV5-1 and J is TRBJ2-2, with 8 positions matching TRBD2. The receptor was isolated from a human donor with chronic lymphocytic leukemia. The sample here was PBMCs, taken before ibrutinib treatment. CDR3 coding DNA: TGCGCCAGCAGCTTAGATATCGCTAGCGGGTTCGCCGGGGAGCTGTTTTTT. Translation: CASSLDIASGFAGELFF.